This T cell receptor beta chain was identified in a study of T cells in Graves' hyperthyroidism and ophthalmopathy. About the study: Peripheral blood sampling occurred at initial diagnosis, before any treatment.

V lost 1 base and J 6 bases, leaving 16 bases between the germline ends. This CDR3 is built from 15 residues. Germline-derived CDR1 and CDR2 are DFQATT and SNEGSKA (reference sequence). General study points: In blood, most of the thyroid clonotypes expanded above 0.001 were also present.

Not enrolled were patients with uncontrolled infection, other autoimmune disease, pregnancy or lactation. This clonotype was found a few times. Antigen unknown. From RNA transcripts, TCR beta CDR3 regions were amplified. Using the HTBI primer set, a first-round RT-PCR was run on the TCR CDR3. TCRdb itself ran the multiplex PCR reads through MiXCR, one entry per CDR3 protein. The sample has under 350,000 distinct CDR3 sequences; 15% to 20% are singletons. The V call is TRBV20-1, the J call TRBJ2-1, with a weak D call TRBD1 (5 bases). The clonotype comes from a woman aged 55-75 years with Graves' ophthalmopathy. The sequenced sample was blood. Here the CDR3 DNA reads TGCAGTGCTAGAGCAGGGCGGTCAGTGGGCAATGAGCAGTTCTTC. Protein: CSARAGRSVGNEQFF.